The 27 T cell receptor beta chains below all came from one sample that was sequenced in a study of blood T cells in healthy people across ages. Then a second PCR, running about 6 to 12 cycles, was carried out with a sample-barcoded 5' primer and a J-beta primer mix. MiXCR, applied by TCRdb to the 5' RACE reads, yields one record per CDR3 protein. The sample includes around 320,000 distinct CDR3 sequences, 27% of them seen just once. Material for sequencing was blood. The source of these receptors is a woman in her 70s in good health.

This rearrangement joins TRBV24-1 to TRBJ2-3, with TRBD1 matching over 8 bases. Germline assignment: CDR1 KGHDR and CDR2 SFDVKD. With V trimmed by 4 bases and J by 3 bases, 8 bases remained unmatched. The CDR3 contains 16 residues. In DNA form, the CDR3 reads TGTGCCACCAGTGACCTGAGACAGGGGAAAACAGATACGCAGTATTTT. Translation gives CATSDLRQGKTDTQYF.

The chain couples TRBV20-1 to TRBJ2-6; weak D call: TRBD1 (6 bases). The V gene's germline CDR1 is DFQATT and CDR2 SNEGSKA (reference sequence). Trimming shortened V by 8 bases and J by 2 bases, and 10 bases separated the two germline ends. The CDR3 is made up of 13 amino acids. The CDR3 sequence is CSQYRAGANVLTF. The DNA of the CDR3 is TGCAGTCAATACAGGGCTGGGGCCAACGTCCTGACTTTC.

The chain carries TRBV7-9 and TRBJ2-5; TRBD1 agrees at 7 bases. The closer fit of TRBJ2-7 to the DNA end suggests the J call may be wrong. This CDR3 region has 14 residues. CDR1 is SEHNR and CDR2 is FQNEAQ in the germline V gene (reference sequence). CDR3 sequence reads: CASWDLGTVYEQYF. DNA for the CDR3: TGTGCCAGCTGGGACCTAGGGACAGTCTACGAGCAGTACTTC.

J is TRBJ2-2 and V is TRBV4-1, with 9 bases matching TRBD2. The CDR3 totals 17 residues. The V and J ends lost 0 bases and 7 bases, in that order; junction bases with no gene match: 9. Germline loops: CDR1 MGHRA, CDR2 YSYEKL. CDR3 in amino acids: CASSQDTAGGRDGELFF. The CDR3 region has the DNA TGCGCCAGCAGCCAAGACACTGCGGGGGGGCGTGACGGGGAGCTGTTTTTT.

The rearrangement joins TRBV12-3 or TRBV12-4 to TRBJ2-5; 11 bases are a match to TRBD2. The J call may be wrong; the DNA end is better matched by TRBJ2-1. CDR3 length equals 15 residues. The chain's CDR3 is CASRQEVAGGYEQFF. Written as DNA, the CDR3 is TGTGCCAGCAGGCAGGAGGTAGCGGGAGGGTATGAGCAGTTCTTC.

The CDR3 protein is CATSRGQKGSEQYF. The CDR3 DNA reads TGTGCCACCAGCAGAGGACAGAAAGGGTCCGAGCAGTACTTC. The chain employs TRBV15 and TRBJ2-5, with D possibly TRBD1 on 5 matching bases. The J call may not be correct, given that the DNA end is closer to TRBJ2-7. Germline V gene sequence: CDR1 LNHNV, CDR2 YYDKDF (reference sequence). The CDR3 contains 14 residues.

The J gene is TRBJ1-2, the V gene TRBV5-6; the D gene is possibly TRBD1 (6 bases). Germline-derived CDR1 and CDR2 are SGHDT and YYEEEE. The CDR3 sequence is 12 residues long. Between the trimmed V and J ends, which lost 8 bases and 9 bases, there was a span of 17 bases. The CDR3 sequence is CASSPRGLSYTF. The CDR3 DNA sequence: TGTGCCAGTAGCCCCAGGGGTCTGAGCTACACCTTC.

This rearrangement joins TRBV4-2 to TRBJ2-5; D assignment may be TRBD1 or TRBD2 (6 bases each). The V end lost 1 base, the J end lost 4 bases, and 10 bases lay between the germline ends. CDR3 size: 14 residues. CDR1 is LGHNA and CDR2 is YNFKEQ in the germline V gene. The CDR3 spells CASSQAGAGETQYF. The CDR3 DNA is TGTGCCAGCAGCCAAGCGGGGGCCGGAGAGACCCAGTACTTC.

The CDR3 protein is CASSLTPRDNYGYTF. For the CDR3, the DNA is TGTGCCAGCAGCTTAACCCCCAGGGATAACTATGGCTACACCTTC. The gene calls are TRBV7-8 and TRBJ1-2; the D gene is possibly TRBD1 (5 bases). The CDR3 contains 15 residues. The germline V gene encodes CDR1 SGHVS and CDR2 FQNEAQ. V was cut by 2 bases and J by 1 base, with 11 bases left in between.

The V call is TRBV24-1, the J call TRBJ2-3; D may be TRBD1 or TRBD2 (5 bases each). This CDR3 has 14 residues. CDR1 is KGHDR and CDR2 is SFDVKD in the germline V gene. V lost 6 bases, J lost 10 bases, and 19 bases lay in between. The CDR3 DNA follows: TGTGCCACCAGTCGGTACTGGAATATGGGGGCGCAGTATTTT. It is translated as CATSRYWNMGAQYF.

This clonotype occurred a few times. The chain is built from TRBV29-1 and TRBJ2-5; no definite D call. The closer fit of TRBJ2-1 to the DNA end suggests the J call may be wrong. Germline CDR1 SQVTM, CDR2 ANQGSEA. CDR3 length equals 10 residues. The CDR3 spells CSVAMDEQFF. The CDR3 nucleotides read TGCAGCGTAGCTATGGATGAGCAGTTCTTC.

The chain carries TRBV2 and TRBJ2-7; D possibly uses TRBD1 or TRBD2 (5 bases each). Trimming took off 6 bases at V and 6 bases at J, with 18 bases between the two ends. The CDR3 covers 14 residues. In germline, CDR1 is SNHLY, CDR2 FYNNEI. Here the CDR3 DNA reads TGTGCCAGCAGGGTATCCGGGACGAATACCGAGCAGTACTTC. Residues: CASRVSGTNTEQYF.

Only a few counts were recorded for this clonotype. The V call is TRBV3-1, the J call TRBJ2-5, with D tentatively TRBD1 (5 bases). The end of the DNA is better explained by TRBJ2-1, so the J call may be wrong. The CDR3 extends over 15 amino acids. Germline-derived CDR1 and CDR2 are LGHDT and YNNKEL (reference sequence). CDR3 region: CASSQEGLGANEQFF. CDR3 DNA sequence: TGTGCCAGCAGCCAAGAGGGCCTAGGGGCCAATGAGCAGTTCTTC.

This clonotype was counted ten times or more. This chain uses TRBV12-3 or TRBV12-4 with TRBJ2-7; D is unresolved. The CDR3 totals 11 residues. The ends were cut back, 1 base at V and 5 bases at J, with 3 bases in the middle. CDR3 amino acids: CASSLVNEQYF. The CDR3 region has the DNA TGTGCCAGCAGTTTAGTCAACGAGCAGTACTTC.

Remarks on this clonotype: Germline is not matched at one junction end, which may reflect a read error. V gene TRBV18 combines with J gene TRBJ2-5, with TRBD1 as a possible D gene (5 bases). The assigned J gene may be wrong: the sequence end matches TRBJ2-7 better. The germline CDR1 and CDR2 sequences are KGHSH and LQKENI. The length of the CDR3 is 15 residues. The CDR3 loop reads CASSPPTTDAYEQYF. In nucleotides, the CDR3 is TGTGCCAGCTCGCCACCGACGACAGATGCCTACGAGCAGTACTTC.

This chain uses TRBV2 with TRBJ2-3; D is ambiguous. Deletions cut 6 bases from V and 1 base from J, with 14 bases between. Germline V gives CDR1 SNHLY, CDR2 FYNNEI. The CDR3 loop spans 15 amino acids. The CDR3 sequence: CASSLQARGTDTQYF. The CDR3 DNA reads as TGTGCCAGCAGCCTACAAGCTAGAGGCACAGATACGCAGTATTTT. The full variable domain, with the rest looked up from reference TRBV2 and TRBJ2-3, is EPEVTQTPSHQVTQMGQEVILRCVPISNHLYFYWYRQILGQKVEFLVSFYNNEISEKSEIFDDQFSVERPDGSNFTLKIRSTKLEDSAMYFCASSLQARGTDTQYFGPGTRLTVL.

The gene calls are TRBV6-2 or TRBV6-3 and TRBJ2-1; the D gene is possibly TRBD2 (5 bases). Germline V gene lookup returns CDR1 MNHEY and CDR2 SVGEGT. The CDR3 totals 15 residues. Trimming shortened V by 8 bases and J by 6 bases, and 20 bases separated the two germline ends. CDR3: CASGEIQTLGNEQFF. CDR3 DNA: TGTGCCAGCGGGGAGATCCAAACCTTGGGCAATGAGCAGTTCTTC.

This clonotype was observed many times. The chain is built from TRBV28 and TRBJ2-7, with D uncertain. There are 11 residues in the CDR3. The V gene's germline CDR1 is MDHEN and CDR2 SYDVKM. V lost 4 bases and J lost 4, with 5 bases in between. The DNA for the CDR3 is TGTGCCAGCAGTTCCCCTTACGAGCAGTACTTC. Its protein product is CASSSPYEQYF.

This clonotype was seen only a few times. The rearrangement uses TRBV7-9 and TRBJ1-1; D is undetermined. The germline gives CDR1 SEHNR, CDR2 FQNEAQ (reference sequence). The V and J ends lost 6 bases and 3 bases respectively, with 17 bases between them. The CDR3 runs to 15 residues. This chain's CDR3 is CASRLPGGGYTEAFF. CDR3 nucleotides: TGTGCCAGCAGACTCCCAGGCGGCGGCTACACTGAAGCTTTCTTT.

V is TRBV29-1 and J is TRBJ2-3, with D perhaps TRBD2 (6 bases). From germline, CDR1 is SQVTM and CDR2 ANQGSEA. Trimming stripped 4 bases from V and 2 bases from J, with 22 bases between. The CDR3 consists of 17 residues. The CDR3: CSVVGGRGMRTTDTQYF. The CDR3 DNA follows: TGCAGCGTTGTGGGGGGTCGGGGGATGAGGACCACAGATACGCAGTATTTT.

This rearrangement joins TRBV7-2 to TRBJ2-5; tentative D call: TRBD2 (6 bases). Germline assignment: CDR1 SGHTA and CDR2 FQGNSA. V lost 5 bases and J 5 bases, leaving 18 bases between the germline ends. The length of the CDR3 is 15 residues. The DNA for the CDR3 is TGTGCCAGCAGCCTTCTCGGGGGTCGGTCGGAGACCCAGTACTTC. Protein: CASSLLGGRSETQYF.

The sample holds one count of this clonotype. J is TRBJ2-7 and V is TRBV3-1, with D unresolved. The CDR3 extends over 14 amino acids. V was shortened by 4 bases and J by 5 bases, with 15 bases between the two germline ends. Germline V gene sequence: CDR1 LGHDT, CDR2 YNNKEL (reference sequence). CDR3 in DNA: TGTGCCAGCAGCCTCACCCTCGAACGCGACGAGCAGTACTTC. It codes for CASSLTLERDEQYF.

This clonotype came up a few times. An end of the junction does not agree with germline; a read error may underlie this. This rearrangement joins TRBV7-9 to TRBJ2-1; D is unresolved. Germline CDR1 is SEHNR and CDR2 is FQNEAQ (reference sequence). The CDR3 has 12 residues. The CDR3 is CASSQDPYEQFF. For the CDR3, the DNA is TGCGCCAGCAGCCAAGATCCCTATGAGCAGTTCTTC.

This clonotype was recorded at least ten times. This chain links TRBV29-1 with TRBJ2-4; D unresolved. From germline, CDR1 is SQVTM and CDR2 ANQGSEA. Trimming pared 5 bases from V and 1 base from J, leaving 24 bases between. This CDR3 spans 18 amino acids. CDR3 residues: CSVRPPDPLGRAKNIQYF. CDR3 in DNA: TGCAGCGTTCGCCCCCCCGATCCCCTTGGTCGGGCCAAAAACATTCAGTACTTC. The variable domain in full, with the rest retrieved from reference TRBV29-1 and TRBJ2-4, is SAVISQKPSRDICQRGTSLTIQCQVDSQVTMMFWYRQQPGQSLTLIATANQGSEATYESGFVIDKFPISRPNLTFSTLTVSNMSPEDSSIYLCSVRPPDPLGRAKNIQYFGAGTRLSVL.

This chain connects TRBV20-1 to TRBJ2-3; D unresolved. V was cut by 5 bases and J by 4 bases, with 16 bases left in between. Germline assignment: CDR1 DFQATT and CDR2 SNEGSKA (reference sequence). This CDR3 has 14 amino acids. The CDR3 loop reads CSAPPIKSADTQYF. The CDR3 DNA sequence: TGCAGTGCTCCTCCTATCAAGTCCGCAGATACGCAGTATTTT.

This clonotype was seen only once. J is TRBJ2-1 and V is TRBV3-1, with 8 bases aligning to TRBD1. The J call may not be correct, given that the DNA end is closer to TRBJ2-7. Germline assignment: CDR1 LGHDT and CDR2 YNNKEL (reference sequence). This CDR3 has 15 residues. The CDR3 here is CASSQETGETYEQYF. The CDR3 nucleotides read TGTGCCAGCAGCCAAGAGACAGGGGAAACCTACGAGCAGTACTTC.

The chain uses TRBV6-2 or TRBV6-3 and TRBJ2-3, with a possible D match to TRBD2 (5 bases). Germline loops: CDR1 MNHEY, CDR2 SVGEGT. Deletions cut 0 bases from V and 2 bases from J, with 15 bases between. CDR3 size: 17 residues. CDR3 sequence: CASSYSVEGAITDTQYF. The CDR3 DNA is TGTGCCAGCAGTTACTCGGTTGAGGGAGCGATCACAGATACGCAGTATTTT.